One TCR beta chain is described in this entry. What it binds is not known. This donor's file did not include a recorded CMV serostatus. V dropped 2 bases and J dropped 7 bases, with 11 bases sitting between them. The CDR3 extends over 13 amino acids. Germline loops: CDR1 SGHVS, CDR2 FQNEAQ. This record belongs to a study of cytomegalovirus exposure and HLA in healthy donors. Study results and limitations: When analyzed later, a missense DCLRE1C variant was found to be linked to TCR beta V- and J-gene trimming. Being indistinguishable, some V segments were excluded, TRBV6-2 and TRBV6-3 among them.

The PCR used 60 Vbeta and 13 Jbeta primers. Measured with immunoSEQ multiplex PCR; TCRdb has only the in-frame clones, and not every one. The table shows fewer than 180,000 clones, with about four fifths occurring only once. J is TRBJ1-1 and V is TRBV7-8, with a possible D match to TRBD1 (6 bases). Sample: PBMCs. The origin of this receptor is a human donor in good health. The CDR3: CASSLNRVIEAFF. In DNA, the CDR3 is TGTGCCAGCAGCTTAAACAGGGTGATTGAAGCTTTCTTT.